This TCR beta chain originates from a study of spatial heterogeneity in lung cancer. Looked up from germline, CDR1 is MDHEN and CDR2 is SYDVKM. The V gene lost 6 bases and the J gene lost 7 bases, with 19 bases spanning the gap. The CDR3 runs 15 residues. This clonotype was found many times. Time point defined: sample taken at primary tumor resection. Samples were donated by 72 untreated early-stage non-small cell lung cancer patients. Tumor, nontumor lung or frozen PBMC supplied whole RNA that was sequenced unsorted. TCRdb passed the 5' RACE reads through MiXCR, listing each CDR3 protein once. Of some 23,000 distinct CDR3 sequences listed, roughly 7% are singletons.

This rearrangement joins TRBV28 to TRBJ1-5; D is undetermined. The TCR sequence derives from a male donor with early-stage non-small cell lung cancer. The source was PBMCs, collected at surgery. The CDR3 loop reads CASRPRGGFGQPQHF. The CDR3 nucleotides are TGTGCCAGCAGACCCCGGGGAGGGTTCGGCCAGCCCCAGCATTTT.